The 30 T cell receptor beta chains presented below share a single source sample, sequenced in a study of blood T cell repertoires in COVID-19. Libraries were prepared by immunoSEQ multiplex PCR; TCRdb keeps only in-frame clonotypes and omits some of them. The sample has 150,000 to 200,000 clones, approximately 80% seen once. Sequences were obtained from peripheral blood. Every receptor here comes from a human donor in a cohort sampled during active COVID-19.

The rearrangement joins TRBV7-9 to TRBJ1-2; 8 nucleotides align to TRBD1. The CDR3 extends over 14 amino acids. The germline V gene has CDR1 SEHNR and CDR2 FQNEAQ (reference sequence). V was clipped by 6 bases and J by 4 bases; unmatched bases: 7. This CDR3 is CASRPEGQVYGYTF. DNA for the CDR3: TGTGCCAGCAGGCCAGAGGGACAGGTCTATGGCTACACCTTC. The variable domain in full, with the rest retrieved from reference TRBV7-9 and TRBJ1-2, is DTGVSQNPRHKITKRGQNVTFRCDPISEHNRLYWYRQTLGQGPEFLTYFQNEAQLEKSRLLSDRFSAERPKGSFSTLEIQRTEQGDSAMYLCASRPEGQVYGYTFGSGTRLTVV.

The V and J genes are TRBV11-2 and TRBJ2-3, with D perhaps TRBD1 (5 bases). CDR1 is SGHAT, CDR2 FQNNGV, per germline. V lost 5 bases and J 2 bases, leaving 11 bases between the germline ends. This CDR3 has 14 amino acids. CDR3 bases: TGTGCCAGCAGCCAAGGGGTCCTCACAGATACGCAGTATTTT. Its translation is CASSQGVLTDTQYF.

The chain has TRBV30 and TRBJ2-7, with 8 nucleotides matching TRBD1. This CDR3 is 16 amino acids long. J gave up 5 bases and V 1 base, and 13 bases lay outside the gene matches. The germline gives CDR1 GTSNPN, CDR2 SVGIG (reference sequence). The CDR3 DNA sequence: TGTGCCTGGAGTGCCCCCGACAGGGGACCTCCAAACGAGCAGTACTTC. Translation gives CAWSAPDRGPPNEQYF.

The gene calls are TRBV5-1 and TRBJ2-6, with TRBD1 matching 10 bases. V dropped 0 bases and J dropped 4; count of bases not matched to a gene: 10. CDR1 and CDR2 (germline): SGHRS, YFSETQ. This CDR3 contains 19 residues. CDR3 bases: TGCGCCAGCAGCTTGGTCCGGGGACAGGGGTCTAACGGGGCCAACGTCCTGACTTTC. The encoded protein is CASSLVRGQGSNGANVLTF.

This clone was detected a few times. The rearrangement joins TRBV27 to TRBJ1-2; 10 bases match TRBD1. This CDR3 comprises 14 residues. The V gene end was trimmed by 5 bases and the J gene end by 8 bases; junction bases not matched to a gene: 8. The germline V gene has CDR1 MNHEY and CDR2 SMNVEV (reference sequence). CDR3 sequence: CASSTTGQGKGYTF. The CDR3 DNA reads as TGTGCCAGCAGTACTACGGGACAGGGGAAGGGCTACACCTTC.

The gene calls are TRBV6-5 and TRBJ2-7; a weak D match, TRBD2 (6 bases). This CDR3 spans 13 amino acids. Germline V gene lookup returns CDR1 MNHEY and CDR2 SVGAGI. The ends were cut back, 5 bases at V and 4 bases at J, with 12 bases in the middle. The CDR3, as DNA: TGTGCCAGCAGTCAACGGGGGTCATACGAGCAGTACTTC. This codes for CASSQRGSYEQYF.

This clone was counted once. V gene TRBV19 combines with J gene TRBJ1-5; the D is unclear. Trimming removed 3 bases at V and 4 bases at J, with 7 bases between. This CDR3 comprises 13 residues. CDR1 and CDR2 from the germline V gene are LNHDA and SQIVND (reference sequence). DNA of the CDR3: TGTGCCAGTAGTATCGGGATAAATCAGCCCCAGCATTTT. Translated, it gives CASSIGINQPQHF.

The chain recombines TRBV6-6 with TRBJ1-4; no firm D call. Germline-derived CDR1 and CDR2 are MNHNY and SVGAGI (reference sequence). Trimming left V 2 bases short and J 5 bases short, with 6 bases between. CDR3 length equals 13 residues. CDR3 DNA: TGTGCCAGCAGTTACCGGGGAAATGAAAAACTGTTTTTT. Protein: CASSYRGNEKLFF.

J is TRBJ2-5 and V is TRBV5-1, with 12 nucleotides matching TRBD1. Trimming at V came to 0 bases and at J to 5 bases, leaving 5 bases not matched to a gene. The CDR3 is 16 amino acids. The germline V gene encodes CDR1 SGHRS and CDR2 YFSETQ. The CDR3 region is CASSLEGQGAGETQYF. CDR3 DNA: TGCGCCAGCAGCTTGGAGGGACAGGGGGCCGGGGAGACCCAGTACTTC.

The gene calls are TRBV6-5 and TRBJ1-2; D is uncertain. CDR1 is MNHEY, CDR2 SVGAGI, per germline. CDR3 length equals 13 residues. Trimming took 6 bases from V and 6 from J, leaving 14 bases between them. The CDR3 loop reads CASRRGALNGYTF. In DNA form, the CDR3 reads TGTGCCAGCAGACGAGGAGCCTTGAATGGCTACACCTTC.

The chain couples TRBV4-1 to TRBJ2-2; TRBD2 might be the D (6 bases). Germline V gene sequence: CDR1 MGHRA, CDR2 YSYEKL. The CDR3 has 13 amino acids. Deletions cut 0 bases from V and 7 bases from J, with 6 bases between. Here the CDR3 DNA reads TGCGCCAGCAGCCAAGAGACTAGCGGGGAGCTGTTTTTT. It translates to CASSQETSGELFF.

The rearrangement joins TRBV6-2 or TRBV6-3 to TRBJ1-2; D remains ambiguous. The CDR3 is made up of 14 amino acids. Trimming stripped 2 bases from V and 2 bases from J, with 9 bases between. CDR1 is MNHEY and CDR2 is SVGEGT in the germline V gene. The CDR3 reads CASSYIGWNYGYTF. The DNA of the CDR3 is TGTGCCAGCAGTTACATTGGCTGGAACTATGGCTACACCTTC.

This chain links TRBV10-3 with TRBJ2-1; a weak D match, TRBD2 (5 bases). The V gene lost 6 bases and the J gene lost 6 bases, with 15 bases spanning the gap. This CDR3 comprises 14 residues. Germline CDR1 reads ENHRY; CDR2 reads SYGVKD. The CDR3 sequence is CAIRDPDYGNEQFF. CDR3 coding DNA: TGTGCCATCAGAGACCCCGACTACGGCAATGAGCAGTTCTTC.

The CDR3: CASRGLGSGELFF. The CDR3 coding sequence is TGTGCCAGCAGGGGGCTGGGATCCGGGGAGCTGTTTTTT. The chain has TRBV7-9 and TRBJ2-2, with a possible D match to TRBD1 (5 bases). V gave up 6 bases and J gave up 6 bases, with 11 bases separating them. Germline V lookup: CDR1 SEHNR, CDR2 FQNEAQ (reference sequence). There are 13 residues in the CDR3.

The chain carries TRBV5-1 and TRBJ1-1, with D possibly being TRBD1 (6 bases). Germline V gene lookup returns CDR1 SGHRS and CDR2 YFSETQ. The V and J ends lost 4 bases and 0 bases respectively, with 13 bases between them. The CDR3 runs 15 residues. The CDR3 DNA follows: TGCGCCAGCAGCCGCGTTTGGGACATGAACACTGAAGCTTTCTTT. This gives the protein CASSRVWDMNTEAFF.

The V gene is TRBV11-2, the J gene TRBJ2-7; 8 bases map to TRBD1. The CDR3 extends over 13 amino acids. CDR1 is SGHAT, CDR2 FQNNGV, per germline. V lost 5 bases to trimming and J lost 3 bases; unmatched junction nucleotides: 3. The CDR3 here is CASSQGQVYEQYF. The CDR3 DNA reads TGTGCCAGCAGCCAGGGACAGGTCTACGAGCAGTACTTC.

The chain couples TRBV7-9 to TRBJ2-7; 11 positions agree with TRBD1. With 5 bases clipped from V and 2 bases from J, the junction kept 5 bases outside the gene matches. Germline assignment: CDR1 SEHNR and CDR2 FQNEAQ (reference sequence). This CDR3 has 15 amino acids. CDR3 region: CASSREGQGAYEQYF. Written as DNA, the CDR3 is TGTGCCAGCAGCCGCGAGGGACAGGGGGCCTACGAGCAGTACTTC.

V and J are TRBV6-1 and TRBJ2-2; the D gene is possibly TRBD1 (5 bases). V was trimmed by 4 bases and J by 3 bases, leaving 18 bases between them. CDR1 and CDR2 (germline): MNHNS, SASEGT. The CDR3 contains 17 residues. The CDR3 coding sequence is TGTGCCAGCAGTGTCATTGACAGTTCGTCCGACACCGGGGAGCTGTTTTTT. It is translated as CASSVIDSSSDTGELFF.

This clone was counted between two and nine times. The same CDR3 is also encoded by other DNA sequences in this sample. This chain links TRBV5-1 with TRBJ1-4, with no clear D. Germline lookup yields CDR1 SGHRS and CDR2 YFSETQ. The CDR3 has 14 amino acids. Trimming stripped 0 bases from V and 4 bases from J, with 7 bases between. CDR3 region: CASSLGRINEKLFF. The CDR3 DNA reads TGCGCCAGCAGCTTGGGGCGGATTAATGAAAAACTGTTTTTT.

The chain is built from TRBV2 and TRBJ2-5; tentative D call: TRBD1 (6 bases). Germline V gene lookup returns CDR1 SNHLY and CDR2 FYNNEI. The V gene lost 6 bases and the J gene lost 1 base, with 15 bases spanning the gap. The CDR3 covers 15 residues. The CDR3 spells CASRYNGQSQETQYF. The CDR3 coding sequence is TGTGCCAGCAGATACAACGGACAGTCCCAAGAGACCCAGTACTTC.

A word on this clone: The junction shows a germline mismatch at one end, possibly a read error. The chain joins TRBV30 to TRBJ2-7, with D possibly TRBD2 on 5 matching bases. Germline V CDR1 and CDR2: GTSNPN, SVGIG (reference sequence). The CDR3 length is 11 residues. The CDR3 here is CAGSRGYEQYF. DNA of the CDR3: TGTGCCGGGAGTCGGGGCTACGAGCAGTACTTC. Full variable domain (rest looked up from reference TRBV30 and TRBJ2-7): SQTIHQWPATLVQPVGSPLSLECTVEGTSNPNLYWYRQAAGRGLQLLFYSVGIGQISSEVPQNLSASRPQDRQFILSSKKLLLSDSGFYLCAGSRGYEQYFGPGTRLTVT.

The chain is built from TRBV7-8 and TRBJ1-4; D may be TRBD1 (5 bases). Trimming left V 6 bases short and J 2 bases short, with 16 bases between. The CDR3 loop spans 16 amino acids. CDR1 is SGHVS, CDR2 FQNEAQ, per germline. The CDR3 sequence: CASRSLGVGTNEKLFF. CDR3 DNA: TGTGCCAGCAGAAGTCTAGGGGTGGGGACTAATGAAAAACTGTTTTTT.

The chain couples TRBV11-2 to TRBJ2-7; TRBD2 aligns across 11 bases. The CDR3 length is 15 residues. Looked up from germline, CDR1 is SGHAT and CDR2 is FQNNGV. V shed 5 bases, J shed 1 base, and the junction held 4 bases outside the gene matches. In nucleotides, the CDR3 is TGTGCCAGCAGCCGCGGACTAGCGGGTTCCTACGAGCAGTACTTC. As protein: CASSRGLAGSYEQYF.

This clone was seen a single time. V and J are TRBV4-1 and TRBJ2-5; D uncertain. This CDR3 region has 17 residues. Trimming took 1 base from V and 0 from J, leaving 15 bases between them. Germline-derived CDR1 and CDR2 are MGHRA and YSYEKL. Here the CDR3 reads CASSQGLLPSYQETQYF. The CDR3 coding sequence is TGCGCCAGCAGCCAAGGGCTACTACCATCGTACCAAGAGACCCAGTACTTC.

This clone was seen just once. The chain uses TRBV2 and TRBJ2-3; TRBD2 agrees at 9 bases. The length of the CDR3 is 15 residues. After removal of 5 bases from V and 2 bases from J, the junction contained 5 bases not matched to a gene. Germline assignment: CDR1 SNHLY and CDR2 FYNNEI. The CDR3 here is CASSRLAEHTDTQYF. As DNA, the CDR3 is TGTGCCAGCAGTAGACTAGCGGAGCACACAGATACGCAGTATTTT.

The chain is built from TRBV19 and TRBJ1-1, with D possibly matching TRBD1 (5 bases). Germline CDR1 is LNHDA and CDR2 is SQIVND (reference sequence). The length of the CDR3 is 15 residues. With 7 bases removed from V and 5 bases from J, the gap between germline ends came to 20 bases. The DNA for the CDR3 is TGTGCCAGTACCATTCAGGGTTTAACGGTGACTGAAGCTTTCTTT. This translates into CASTIQGLTVTEAFF.

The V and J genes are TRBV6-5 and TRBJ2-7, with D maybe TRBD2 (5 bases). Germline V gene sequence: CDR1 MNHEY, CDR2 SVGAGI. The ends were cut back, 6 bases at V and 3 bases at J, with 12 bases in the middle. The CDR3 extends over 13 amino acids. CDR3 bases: TGTGCCAGCAGCCGCGGGTCCAACTACGAGCAGTACTTC. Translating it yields CASSRGSNYEQYF.

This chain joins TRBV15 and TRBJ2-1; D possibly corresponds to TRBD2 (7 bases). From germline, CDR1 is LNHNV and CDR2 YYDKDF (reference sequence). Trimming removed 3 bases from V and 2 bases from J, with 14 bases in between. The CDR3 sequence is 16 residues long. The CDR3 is CATSRATGGAYNEQFF. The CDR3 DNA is TGTGCCACCAGCAGGGCGACGGGGGGCGCCTACAATGAGCAGTTCTTC.

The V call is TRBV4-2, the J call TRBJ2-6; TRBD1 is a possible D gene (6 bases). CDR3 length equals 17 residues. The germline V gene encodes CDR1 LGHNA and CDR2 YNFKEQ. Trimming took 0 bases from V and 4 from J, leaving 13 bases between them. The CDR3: CASSQDGWGPGANVLTF. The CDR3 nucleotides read TGTGCCAGCAGCCAAGATGGTTGGGGGCCCGGGGCCAACGTCCTGACTTTC.

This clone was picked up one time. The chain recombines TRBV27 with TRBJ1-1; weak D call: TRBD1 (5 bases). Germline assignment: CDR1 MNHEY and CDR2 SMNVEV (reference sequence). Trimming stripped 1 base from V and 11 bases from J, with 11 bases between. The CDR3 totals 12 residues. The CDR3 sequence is CASSLYGGRAFF. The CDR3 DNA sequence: TGTGCCAGCAGTTTATACGGGGGTCGGGCTTTCTTT.